The rows below give T cell receptor beta chains drawn from one sample of a study of blood T cell repertoires in COVID-19. Sequencing was performed with immunoSEQ multiplex PCR; in TCRdb, only in-frame clones are kept and a portion is missing. The profile shows 450,000 or so clones, 80% to 90% of them singletons. The sequenced sample consisted of peripheral blood. The receptors here all came from a young man with COVID-19, enrolled during active disease. Both conserved end residues are part of each CDR3. The order of the fields is J gene, D gene, V gene, CDR3 protein. D genes are given only for firm matches.

TRBJ1-5,NA,TRBV2,CASRAGRAMGQPQHF
TRBJ2-7,TRBD1,TRBV5-1,CASSLGDSSYEQYF
TRBJ1-6,NA,TRBV6-5,CASRTDYNSPLHF
TRBJ2-3,TRBD2,TRBV30,CAWSPPAGGDTQYF
TRBJ1-1,NA,TRBV5-5,CASSLVVGRTEAFF
TRBJ2-7,NA,TRBV7-6,CASSLVPDRALEQYF
TRBJ2-5,TRBD2,TRBV5-1,CASSGREAGVAETQYF
TRBJ2-5,NA,TRBV9,CASSVGGLLGVETQYF
TRBJ1-1,NA,TRBV28,CASTNRVTEAFF
TRBJ2-1,TRBD1,TRBV18,CASSSLMAQGASYNEQFF
TRBJ2-7,TRBD2,TRBV3-1/TRBV3-2,CASSQDREGRYEQYF
TRBJ2-3,TRBD2,TRBV5-1,CASSFSAGSSTDTQYF
TRBJ2-3,NA,TRBV10-1,CASSPLSTDTQYF
TRBJ1-1,NA,TRBV6-6,CASSLQGYTEAFF
TRBJ2-3,TRBD1,TRBV5-6,CASSPGTGADTQYF
TRBJ2-1,TRBD1,TRBV27,CASSSDRVRNEQFF
TRBJ1-5,NA,TRBV28,CASSPGGPRQPQHF
TRBJ1-1,TRBD1,TRBV5-4,CASSTRTGDTEAFF
TRBJ2-5,NA,TRBV2,CASSINPTPGTQYF
TRBJ2-2,TRBD2,TRBV9,CASSVGTTNTGELFF
TRBJ2-1,NA,TRBV3-1/TRBV3-2,CASSQLLAPNEQFF
TRBJ2-7,NA,TRBV3-1/TRBV3-2,CASSQDLGGVTYEQYF
TRBJ2-2,NA,TRBV6-1,CASSDPTDRNMHTGELFF
TRBJ2-7,NA,TRBV19,CASSGGVGASYEQYF
TRBJ2-7,TRBD1,TRBV18,CASSEPGQGSDYEQYF
TRBJ1-2,TRBD1,TRBV3-1/TRBV3-2,CASRDDNRGVGYTF
TRBJ2-1,NA,TRBV5-1,CASSLDPSSSYNEQFF
TRBJ2-1,NA,TRBV9,CASSAPPHNEQFF
TRBJ1-2,NA,TRBV30,CAWGANGGYTF
TRBJ1-1,TRBD1,TRBV7-8,CASSQRQGVNTEAFF
TRBJ2-1,TRBD1,TRBV3-1/TRBV3-2,CASSQGLWDRGHNEQFF
TRBJ2-2,TRBD1,TRBV18,CASSPLQWAGGTGELFF
TRBJ1-5,NA,TRBV4-1,CASSQVFGQGNQPQHF